This TCR beta chain comes out of a study of blood T cell repertoires in COVID-19. Study background: Specimens from acute and convalescent COVID-19 originated in the United States, Italy and Spain. Sources were T cells, B-cell-depleted T cells, or PBMCs; the material itself was cDNA or gDNA.

Germline V gene sequence: CDR1 SNHLY, CDR2 FYNNEI. The CDR3 totals 15 residues. Trimming took 5 bases from V and 7 from J, leaving 18 bases between them. Authors' processing steps: Reference gene primer amplification gave estimated nucleated cell counts. Profiled with immunoSEQ multiplex PCR; TCRdb holds only in-frame clones, not every one. The V and J calls and clone size were taken over from that table, and D and trimming were inferred from the DNA. This sample carries roughly 180,000 clones, roughly nine tenths of them seen once, and the ten largest clones take more than 20%. V is TRBV2 and J is TRBJ1-5; D perhaps matches TRBD1 (5 bases). The sample consisted of peripheral blood. This TCR was recovered from a man aged 65 to 79 with active or convalescent COVID-19. Here the CDR3 reads CASSTLLGGEQPQHF. The CDR3 nucleotides are TGTGCCAGCAGTACCCTCTTGGGGGGAGAACAGCCCCAGCATTTT.